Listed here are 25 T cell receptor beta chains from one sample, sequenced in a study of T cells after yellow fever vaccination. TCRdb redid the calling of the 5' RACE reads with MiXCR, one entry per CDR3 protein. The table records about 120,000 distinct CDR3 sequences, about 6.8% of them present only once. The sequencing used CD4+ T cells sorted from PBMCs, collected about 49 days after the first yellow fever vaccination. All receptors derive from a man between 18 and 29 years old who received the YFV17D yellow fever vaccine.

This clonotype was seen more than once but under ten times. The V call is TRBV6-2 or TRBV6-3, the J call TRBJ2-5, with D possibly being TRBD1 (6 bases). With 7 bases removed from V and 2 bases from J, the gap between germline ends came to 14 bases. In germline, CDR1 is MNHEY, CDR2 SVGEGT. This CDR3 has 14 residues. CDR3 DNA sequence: TGTGCCAGCACCCCCCGGGACACTCAAGAGACCCAGTACTTC. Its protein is CASTPRDTQETQYF.

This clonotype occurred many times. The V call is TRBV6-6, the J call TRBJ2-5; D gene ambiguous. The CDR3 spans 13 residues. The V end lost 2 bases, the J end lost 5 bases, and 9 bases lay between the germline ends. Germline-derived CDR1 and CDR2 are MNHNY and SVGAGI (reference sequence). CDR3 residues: CASSYGPRETQYF. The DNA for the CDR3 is TGTGCCAGCAGTTACGGCCCTCGGGAGACCCAGTACTTC.

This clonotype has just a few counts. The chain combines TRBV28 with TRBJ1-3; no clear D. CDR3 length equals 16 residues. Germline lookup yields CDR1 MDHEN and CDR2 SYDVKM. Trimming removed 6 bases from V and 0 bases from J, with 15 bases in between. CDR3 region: CASRRNTVYSGNTIYF. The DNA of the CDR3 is TGTGCCAGCAGGAGGAACACGGTCTACTCTGGAAACACCATATATTTT.

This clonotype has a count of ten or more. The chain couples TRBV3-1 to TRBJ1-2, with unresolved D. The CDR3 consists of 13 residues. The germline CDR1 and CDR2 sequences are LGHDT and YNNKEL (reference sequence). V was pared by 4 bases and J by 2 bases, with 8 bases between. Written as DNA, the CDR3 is TGTGCCAGCAGCCTACGGATGAACTATGGCTACACCTTC. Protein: CASSLRMNYGYTF.

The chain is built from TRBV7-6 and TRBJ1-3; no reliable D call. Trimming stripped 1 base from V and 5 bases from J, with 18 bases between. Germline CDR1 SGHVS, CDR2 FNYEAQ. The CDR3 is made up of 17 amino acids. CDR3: CASSLGFAGRGRNTIYF. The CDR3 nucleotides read TGTGCCAGCAGCTTAGGATTCGCGGGGAGAGGGAGAAACACCATATATTTT.

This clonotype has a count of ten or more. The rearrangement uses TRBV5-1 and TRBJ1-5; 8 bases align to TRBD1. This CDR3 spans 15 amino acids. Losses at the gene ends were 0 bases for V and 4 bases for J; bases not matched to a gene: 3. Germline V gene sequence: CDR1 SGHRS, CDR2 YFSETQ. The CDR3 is CASSLAGQGNQPQHF. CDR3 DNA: TGCGCCAGCAGCTTGGCAGGACAGGGAAATCAGCCCCAGCATTTT.

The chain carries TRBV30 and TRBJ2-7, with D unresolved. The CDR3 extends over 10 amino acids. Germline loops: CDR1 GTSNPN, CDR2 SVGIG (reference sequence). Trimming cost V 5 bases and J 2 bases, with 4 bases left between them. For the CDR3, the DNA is TGTGCCTGGTGGCCCTACGAGCAGTACGTC. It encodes CAWWPYEQYV.

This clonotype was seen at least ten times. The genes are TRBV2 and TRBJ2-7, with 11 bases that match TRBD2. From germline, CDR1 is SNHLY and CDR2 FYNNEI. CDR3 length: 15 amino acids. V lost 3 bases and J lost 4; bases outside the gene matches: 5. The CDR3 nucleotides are TGTGCCAGCAGTGAGCGAACTAGCGGGGGATACGAGCAGTACGTC. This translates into CASSERTSGGYEQYV.

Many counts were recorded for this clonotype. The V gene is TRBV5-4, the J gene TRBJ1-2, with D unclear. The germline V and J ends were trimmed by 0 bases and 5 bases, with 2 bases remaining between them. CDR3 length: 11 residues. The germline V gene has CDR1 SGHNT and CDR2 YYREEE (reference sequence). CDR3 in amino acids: CASSLDYGYTF. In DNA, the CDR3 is TGTGCCAGCAGCTTGGATTATGGCTACACCTTC.

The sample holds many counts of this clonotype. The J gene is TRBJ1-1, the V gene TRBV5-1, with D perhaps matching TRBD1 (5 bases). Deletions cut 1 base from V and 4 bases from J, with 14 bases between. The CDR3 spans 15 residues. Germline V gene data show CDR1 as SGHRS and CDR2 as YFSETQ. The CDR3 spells CASSLRAGRFTEAFF. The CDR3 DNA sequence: TGCGCCAGCAGCTTGCGCGCAGGGAGGTTCACTGAAGCTTTCTTT.

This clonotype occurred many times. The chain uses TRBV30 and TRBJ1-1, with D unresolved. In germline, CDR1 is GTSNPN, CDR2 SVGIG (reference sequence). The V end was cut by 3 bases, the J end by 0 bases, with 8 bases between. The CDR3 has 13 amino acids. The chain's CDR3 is CAWRRTVNTEAFF. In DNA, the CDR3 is TGTGCCTGGAGACGGACGGTGAACACTGAAGCTTTCTTT.

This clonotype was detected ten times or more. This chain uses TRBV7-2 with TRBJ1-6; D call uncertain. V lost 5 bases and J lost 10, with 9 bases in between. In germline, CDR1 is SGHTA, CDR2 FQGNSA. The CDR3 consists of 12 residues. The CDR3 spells CASSLEASPLHF. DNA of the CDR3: TGTGCCAGCAGCCTAGAAGCCTCACCCCTCCACTTT. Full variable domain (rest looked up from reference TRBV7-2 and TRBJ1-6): GAGVSQSPSNKVTEKGKDVELRCDPISGHTALYWYRQSLGQGLEFLIYFQGNSAPDKSGLPSDRFSAERTGGSVSTLTIQRTQQEDSAVYLCASSLEASPLHFGNGTRLTVT.

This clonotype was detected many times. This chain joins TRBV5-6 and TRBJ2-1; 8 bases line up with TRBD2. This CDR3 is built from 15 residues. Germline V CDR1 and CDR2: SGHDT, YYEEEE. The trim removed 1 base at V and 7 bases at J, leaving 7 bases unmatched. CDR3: CASSLSPGGHNEQFF. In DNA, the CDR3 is TGTGCCAGCAGCTTGTCCCCGGGGGGGCATAATGAGCAGTTCTTC.

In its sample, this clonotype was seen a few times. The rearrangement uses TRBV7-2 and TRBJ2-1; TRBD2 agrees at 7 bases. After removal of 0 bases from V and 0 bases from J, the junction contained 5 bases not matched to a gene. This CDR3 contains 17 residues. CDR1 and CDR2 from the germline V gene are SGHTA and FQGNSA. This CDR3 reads CASSLAASGVSYNEQFF. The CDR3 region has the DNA TGTGCCAGCAGCTTAGCGGCAAGCGGGGTCTCCTACAATGAGCAGTTCTTC.

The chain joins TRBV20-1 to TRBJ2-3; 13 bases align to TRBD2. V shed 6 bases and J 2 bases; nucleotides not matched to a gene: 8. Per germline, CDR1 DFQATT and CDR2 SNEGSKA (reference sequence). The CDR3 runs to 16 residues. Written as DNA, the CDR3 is TGCAGTGCAGGGACTAGCGGGGCCCCCCCCACAGATACGCAGTATTTT. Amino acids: CSAGTSGAPPTDTQYF.

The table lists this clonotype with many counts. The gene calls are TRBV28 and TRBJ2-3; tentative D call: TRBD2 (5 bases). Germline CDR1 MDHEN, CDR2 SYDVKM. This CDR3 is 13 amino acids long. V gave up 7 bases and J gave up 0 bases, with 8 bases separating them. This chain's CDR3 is CASMTTSTDTQYF. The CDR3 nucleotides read TGTGCCAGCATGACTACTAGCACAGATACGCAGTATTTT.

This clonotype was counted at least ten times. The CDR3 region is CASSPSHRAEETQYF. CDR3 bases: TGTGCCAGCAGCCCTAGCCACCGGGCTGAGGAGACCCAGTACTTC. The J gene is TRBJ2-5, the V gene TRBV7-9, with TRBD2 as a possible D gene (5 bases). Trimming shortened V by 5 bases and J by 5 bases, and 18 bases separated the two germline ends. The CDR3 contains 15 residues. Germline V gene sequence: CDR1 SEHNR, CDR2 FQNEAQ (reference sequence).

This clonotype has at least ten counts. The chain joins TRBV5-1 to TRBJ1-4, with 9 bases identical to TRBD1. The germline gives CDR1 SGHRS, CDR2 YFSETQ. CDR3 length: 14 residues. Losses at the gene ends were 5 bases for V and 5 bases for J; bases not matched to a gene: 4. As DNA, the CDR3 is TGCGCCAGCAGGCCCGGGACAGGGAATGAAAAACTGTTTTTT. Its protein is CASRPGTGNEKLFF.

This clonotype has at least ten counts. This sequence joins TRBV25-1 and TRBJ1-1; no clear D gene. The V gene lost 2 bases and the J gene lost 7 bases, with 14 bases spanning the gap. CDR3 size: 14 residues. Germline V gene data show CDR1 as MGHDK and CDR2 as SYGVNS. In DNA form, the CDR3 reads TGTGCCAGCAGTGAAAGAACTAGGATGGGTGAAGCTTTCTTT. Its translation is CASSERTRMGEAFF.

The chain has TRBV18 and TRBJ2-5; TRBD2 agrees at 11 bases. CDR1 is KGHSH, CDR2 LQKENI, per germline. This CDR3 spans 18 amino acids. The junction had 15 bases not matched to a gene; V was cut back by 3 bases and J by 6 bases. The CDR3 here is CASSPQGLAESWLKTQYF. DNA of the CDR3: TGTGCCAGCTCACCTCAGGGACTAGCGGAGAGTTGGTTGAAGACCCAGTACTTC.

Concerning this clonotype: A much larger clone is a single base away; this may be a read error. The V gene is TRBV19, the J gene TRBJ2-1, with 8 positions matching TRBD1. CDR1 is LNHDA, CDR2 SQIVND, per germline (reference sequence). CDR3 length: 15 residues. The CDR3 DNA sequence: TGTGCCAGCAAGCTCCCAGGGGGCTCCTACAATGAGCTGTTCTTC. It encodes CASKLPGGSYNELFF.

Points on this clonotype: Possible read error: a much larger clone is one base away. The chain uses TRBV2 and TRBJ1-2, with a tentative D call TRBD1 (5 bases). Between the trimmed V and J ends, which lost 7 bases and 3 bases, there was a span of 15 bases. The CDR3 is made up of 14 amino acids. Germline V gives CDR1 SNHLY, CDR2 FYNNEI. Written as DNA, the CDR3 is TGTGCCAGCACTCCGGGACTGCGGGACTATGGCTACACCTTC. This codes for CASTPGLRDYGYTF.

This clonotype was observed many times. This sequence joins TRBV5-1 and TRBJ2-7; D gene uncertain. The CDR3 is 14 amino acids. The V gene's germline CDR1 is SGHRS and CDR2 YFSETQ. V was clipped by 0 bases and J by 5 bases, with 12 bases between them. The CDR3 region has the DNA TGCGCCAGCAGCTTGGAGGCCAGGATCCACGAGCAGTACTTC. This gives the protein CASSLEARIHEQYF. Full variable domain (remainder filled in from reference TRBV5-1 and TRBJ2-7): KAGVTQTPRYLIKTRGQQVTLSCSPISGHRSVSWYQQTPGQGLQFLFEYFSETQRNKGNFPGRFSGRQFSNSRSEMNVSTLELGDSALYLCASSLEARIHEQYFGPGTRLTVT.

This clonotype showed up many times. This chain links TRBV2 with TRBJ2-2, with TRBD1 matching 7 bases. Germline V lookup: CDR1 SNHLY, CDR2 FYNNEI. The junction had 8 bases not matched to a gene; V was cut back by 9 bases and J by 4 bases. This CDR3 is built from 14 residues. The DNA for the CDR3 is TGTGCCAGTAGAGGGGGCGCGGTCACCGGGGAGCTGTTTTTT. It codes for CASRGGAVTGELFF.

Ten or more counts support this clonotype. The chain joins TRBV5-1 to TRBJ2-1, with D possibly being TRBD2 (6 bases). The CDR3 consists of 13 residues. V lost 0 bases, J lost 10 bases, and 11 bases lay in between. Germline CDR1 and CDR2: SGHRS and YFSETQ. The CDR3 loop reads CASSLEGTGEQFF. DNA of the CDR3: TGCGCCAGCAGCTTGGAGGGGACTGGGGAGCAGTTCTTC.